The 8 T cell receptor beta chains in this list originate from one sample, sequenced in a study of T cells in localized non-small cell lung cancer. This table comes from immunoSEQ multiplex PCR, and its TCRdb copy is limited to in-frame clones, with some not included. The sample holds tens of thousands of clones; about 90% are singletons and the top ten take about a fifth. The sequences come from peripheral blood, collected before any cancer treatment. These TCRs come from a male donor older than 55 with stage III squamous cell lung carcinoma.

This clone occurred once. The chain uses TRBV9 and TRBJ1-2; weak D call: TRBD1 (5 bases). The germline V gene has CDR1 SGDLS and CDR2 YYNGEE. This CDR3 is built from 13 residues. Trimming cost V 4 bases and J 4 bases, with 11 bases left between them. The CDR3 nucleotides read TGTGCCAGCAGCCCCCCCGGGGCCTATGGCTACACCTTC. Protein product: CASSPPGAYGYTF.

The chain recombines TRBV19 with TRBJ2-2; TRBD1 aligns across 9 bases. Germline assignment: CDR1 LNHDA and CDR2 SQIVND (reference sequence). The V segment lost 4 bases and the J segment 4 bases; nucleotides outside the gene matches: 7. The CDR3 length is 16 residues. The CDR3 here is CASSKTGGAVTGELFF. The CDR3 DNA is TGTGCCAGTAGTAAAACAGGGGGCGCAGTCACCGGGGAGCTGTTTTTT.

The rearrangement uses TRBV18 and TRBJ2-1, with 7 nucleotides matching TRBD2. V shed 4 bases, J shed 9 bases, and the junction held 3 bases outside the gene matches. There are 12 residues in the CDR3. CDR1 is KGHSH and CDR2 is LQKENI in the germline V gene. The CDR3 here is CASSHPGGEQFF. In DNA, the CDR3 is TGTGCCAGCTCACACCCGGGGGGTGAGCAGTTCTTC.

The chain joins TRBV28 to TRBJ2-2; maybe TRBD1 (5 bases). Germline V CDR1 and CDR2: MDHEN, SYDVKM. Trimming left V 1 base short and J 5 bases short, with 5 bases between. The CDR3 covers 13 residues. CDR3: CASSLSGTGELFF. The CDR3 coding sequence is TGTGCCAGCAGTTTATCAGGGACCGGGGAGCTGTTTTTT.

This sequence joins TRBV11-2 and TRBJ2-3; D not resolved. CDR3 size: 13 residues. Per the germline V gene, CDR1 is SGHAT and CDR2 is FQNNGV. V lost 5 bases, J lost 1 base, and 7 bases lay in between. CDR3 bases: TGTGCCAGCAGCCGCAGACGCACAGATACGCAGTATTTT. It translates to CASSRRRTDTQYF.

As DNA, the CDR3 is TGTGCCAGCAGTGCCGGGGTGACAGCACAAGAGACCCAGTACTTC. This translates into CASSAGVTAQETQYF. The chain joins TRBV6-1 to TRBJ2-5; the D call may be TRBD1 or TRBD2 (5 bases each). V was clipped by 4 bases and J by 2 bases, with 14 bases between them. The CDR3 totals 15 residues. CDR1 is MNHNS and CDR2 is SASEGT in the germline V gene.

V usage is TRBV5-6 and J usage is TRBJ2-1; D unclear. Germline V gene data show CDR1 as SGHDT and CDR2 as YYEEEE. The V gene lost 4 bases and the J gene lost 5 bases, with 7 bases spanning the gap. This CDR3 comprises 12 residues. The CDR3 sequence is CASSLLDNEQFF. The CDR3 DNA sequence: TGTGCCAGCAGCCTCTTGGACAATGAGCAGTTCTTC.

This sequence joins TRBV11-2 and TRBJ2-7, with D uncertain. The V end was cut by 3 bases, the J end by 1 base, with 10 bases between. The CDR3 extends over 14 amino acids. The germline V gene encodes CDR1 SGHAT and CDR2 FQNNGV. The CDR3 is CASSFGQNSYEQYV. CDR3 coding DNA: TGTGCCAGCAGCTTTGGTCAGAATTCCTACGAGCAGTACGTC.